This record covers a single T cell receptor beta chain. The antigen remains unidentified. PCR primers comprised 60 Vbeta and 13 Jbeta primers. TCRdb keeps only in-frame clones here, not all; method: immunoSEQ multiplex PCR. The sample has some 180,000 clones, approximately 80% seen once. The sample belongs to a study of cytomegalovirus exposure and HLA in healthy donors. Study-level points and caveats: Trimming of TCR beta V- and J-genes showed a link, identified in a later analysis, to a missense DCLRE1C variant. It was reported in a later analysis that an Asian-associated ancestry cluster showed fewer N-insertions than the approximately 670-donor mean.

The V end lost 1 base, the J end lost 0 bases, and 4 bases lay between the germline ends. The CDR3 consists of 15 residues. Germline loops: CDR1 MNHNS, CDR2 SASEGT. The origin of this receptor is a young woman in good health and CMV-seronegative. Sequenced sample: PBMCs. The V gene is TRBV6-1, the J gene TRBJ1-6; no reliable D call. For the CDR3, the DNA is TGTGCCAGCAGTGAAGGCGGCTCCTATAATTCACCCCTCCACTTT. It codes for CASSEGGSYNSPLHF.